This T cell receptor (beta chain) is from a study of shared clonotypes between healthy human individuals. General study points: Of the naive CD4 clonotypes, approximately 5% were shared across a handful of donors.

CDR1 and CDR2 (germline): MNHEY, SMNVEV (reference sequence). This CDR3 region has 15 residues. The V end was cut by 2 bases, the J end by 4 bases, with 11 bases between. The material for each subset, its genomic DNA, was split evenly across several immunoSEQ plates. Method: immunoSEQ multiplex PCR; TCRdb's copy keeps in-frame clones and lacks some. Among around 2,000,000 clones listed, just under 95% were seen once. CD45RO-negative, CCR7-selected cells formed the naive CD8 fraction, which excluded terminally differentiated effector memory CD45RA+ cells. Turning to this clone: The antigen remains unidentified.

The TCR sequence derives from a man between 18 and 29 years old in good health. Sequences were obtained from naive CD8+ T cells sorted from blood. The V gene is TRBV27, the J gene TRBJ2-2; D is perhaps TRBD1 (6 bases). The CDR3 loop is CASSLVRGATGELFF. The CDR3 DNA reads TGTGCCAGCAGTTTAGTCAGGGGTGCCACCGGGGAGCTGTTTTTT.